These T cell receptor beta chains were read from a single sample in a study of shared clonotypes between healthy human individuals. Profiling relied on immunoSEQ multiplex PCR, and the TCRdb table lists in-frame clones only, not all of them. The sample lists fewer than 2.5 million clones, under 95% seen once, with more than 0.35% in the top ten. The source material was naive CD4+ T cells from PBMCs. The receptors stem from a man younger than 35 in good health. Some clones in this sample may be carry-over from other donors' samples. Both conserved end residues are part of each CDR3. A D gene is named only where the DNA matches it firmly. Clone size is given for some rows only: seen once, a few or many times, or a class if the clone is expanded.

j_call v_call d_call clone_size cdr3_nt cdr3_aa
TRBJ1-2 TRBV5-6 NA NA TGTGCCAGCAGCTTGGCTCGTCACGGGACACCCGTATTTGGTGGCTACACCTTC CASSLARHGTPVFGGYTF
TRBJ1-6 TRBV9 TRBD1 NA TGTGCCAGCAGAGGACAGGGAGGATTAGGATCACCCCTCCACTTT CASRGQGGLGSPLHF
TRBJ2-7 TRBV28 TRBD1 once TGTGCCAGCAGTTCGCCCGGACAGGGGAAGGGACTCTACGAGCAGTACTTC CASSSPGQGKGLYEQYF
TRBJ2-3 TRBV7-6 TRBD1 NA TGTGCCAGCAGCTCGGGACAGAGCACAGATACGCAGTATTTT CASSSGQSTDTQYF
TRBJ2-1 TRBV28 NA NA TGTGCCAGCAGTTTGGAAGGCGTGACGGCTGAGCAGTTCTTC CASSLEGVTAEQFF
TRBJ2-5 TRBV4-1 NA NA TGCGCCAGCAGCCAAACGGGCCCCTATTTAGGGGAGACCCAGTACTTC CASSQTGPYLGETQYF
TRBJ2-5 TRBV29-1 NA once TGCAGCGCCGCGGACACGCGACGATTCACCCAAGAGACCCAGTACTTC CSAADTRRFTQETQYF
TRBJ1-1 TRBV28 TRBD1 NA TGTGCCAGCAGGGTCGGGGACAGGGGGCAGGGTGAAGCTTTCTTT CASRVGDRGQGEAFF
TRBJ2-1 TRBV7-2 NA once TGTGCCAGCAGCTCGGGACCCTCCTCCTACAATGAGCAGTTCTTC CASSSGPSSYNEQFF
TRBJ1-2 TRBV5-6 NA NA TGTGCCAGCAGCTTAGGGGTTAGCTACACCTTC CASSLGVSYTF
TRBJ1-1 TRBV6-5 NA NA TGTGCCAGCAGCCCTTATGGGAGGGAACAGACTGAAGCTTTCTTT CASSPYGREQTEAFF
TRBJ2-1 TRBV23-1 NA NA TGCGCCAGCAGTCTGACGGGATGGATCTACAATGAGCAGTTCTTC CASSLTGWIYNEQFF
TRBJ1-4 TRBV25-1 TRBD1 NA TGTGCCAGCAGTCACAGACCAGGGGGCGGGGATGAAAAACTGTTTTTT CASSHRPGGGDEKLFF
TRBJ2-5 TRBV19 NA NA TGTGCCAGTAGTATCACGCCAGGGCTAGGAGAGACCCAGTACTTC CASSITPGLGETQYF
TRBJ2-3 TRBV5-4 TRBD2 NA TGTGCCAGCAGCCCAGGCGGGGCTAGCGGGAGAGATACGCAGTATTTT CASSPGGASGRDTQYF
TRBJ2-3 TRBV5-1 TRBD2 NA TGCGCCAGCAGCTTCCTCACTAGCGGGACAGATACGCAGTATTTT CASSFLTSGTDTQYF
TRBJ1-2 TRBV6-5 NA NA TGTGCCAGCAGTCCCCTCGGCTCTAGGGGCTACACCTTC CASSPLGSRGYTF
TRBJ2-1 TRBV2 NA NA TGTGCCAGTCCCGGGACTCTGATTGAAATGCAGTTCTTC CASPGTLIEMQFF
TRBJ2-3 TRBV5-1 TRBD2 NA TGCGCCAGCAGCTTGTTGACTAGCGGGTCCTACGGCGCAGATACGCAGTATTTT CASSLLTSGSYGADTQYF
TRBJ1-2 TRBV28 TRBD1 NA TGTGCCAGCAGTGTCTCCGGGACAGGGGGCGCCTACACCTTC CASSVSGTGGAYTF